A selection of T cell receptor beta chains follows, all from one sample in a study of CD8 T cells in ankylosing spondylitis. TCRdb re-derived calls from the 5' RACE reads in MiXCR, one entry per CDR3 protein. The sample lists some 340,000 distinct CDR3 sequences, roughly 14% occurring once. The sequencing input was blood, either unsorted or a sorted T cell fraction (not recorded which). Receptors originate from a male donor with ankylosing spondylitis or in good health (not recorded which). The CDR3 runs from the conserved cysteine through the conserved F or W. A D gene is named only where the DNA matches it firmly. The listing skips clone size in some rows; elsewhere it reads once, few, many or a size class.

d_gene,v_gene,abundance,j_gene,CDR3nt,CDR3aa
.,TRBV12-3/TRBV12-4,.,TRBJ2-3,TGTGCCAGCAGCGGAAACCAGGGTTCAGATACGCAGTATTTT,CASSGNQGSDTQYF
.,TRBV6-2/TRBV6-3,.,TRBJ2-5,TGTGCCAGCACTTACCGGGAGACCCAGTACTTC,CASTYRETQYF
TRBD2,TRBV7-2,few,TRBJ2-7,TGTGCCAGCAGGCCCGGACTAGCCATATTCACTTCTGGGGAGCAGTACTTC,CASRPGLAIFTSGEQYF
TRBD2,TRBV18,.,TRBJ2-7,TGTGCCAGCTCACCCCAGGGAGGGGCCAACGAGCAGTACTTC,CASSPQGGANEQYF
TRBD2,TRBV12-3/TRBV12-4,few,TRBJ2-2,TGTGCCAGCAAGCTTACTAGCGGCACCGGGGAGCTGTTTTTT,CASKLTSGTGELFF
.,TRBV20-1,.,TRBJ2-5,TGCAGTGCTAGAGATGATACACGGCATAGGGAGACCCAGTACTTC,CSARDDTRHRETQYF
.,TRBV6-6,many,TRBJ1-2,TGTGCCAGCAGCCGGGACGGCTTTCGGGGCTACACCTTC,CASSRDGFRGYTF
TRBD2,TRBV10-3,many,TRBJ2-3,TGTGCCATCAGCGGGGGGACTAAAGATACGCAGTATTTT,CAISGGTKDTQYF
.,TRBV7-7,.,TRBJ2-1,TGTGCCAGCAGCTTAGACTACAACGGATACAATGAGCAGTTCTTC,CASSLDYNGYNEQFF
.,TRBV6-5,.,TRBJ1-4,TGTGCCAGCAGTTACTCGGGCCCAGCCCGGGAAAAACTGTTTTTT,CASSYSGPAREKLFF
TRBD1,TRBV25-1,.,TRBJ1-2,TGTGCCAGCAGCCCCCGGGACAGCCTCTATGGCTACACCTTC,CASSPRDSLYGYTF
TRBD1,TRBV29-1,.,TRBJ1-1,TGCAGCGTTAGGACAGGGCCGAACACTGAAGCTTTCTTT,CSVRTGPNTEAFF
.,TRBV5-1,.,TRBJ1-1,TGCGCCAGCAGCTTCGGGGTTACCGACACTGAAGCTTTCTTT,CASSFGVTDTEAFF
TRBD2,TRBV15,.,TRBJ2-1,TGTGCCACCAGCAAAGCTGCGAGACTAGCGGGGGCTAGCAATGAGCAGTTCTTC,CATSKAARLAGASNEQFF
.,TRBV25-1,few,TRBJ2-2,TGTGCCAGCAGTGATCTCGTCACCACCGGGGAGCTGTTTTTT,CASSDLVTTGELFF
.,TRBV12-3/TRBV12-4,many,TRBJ2-4,TGTGCCAGCAGTCGACTCGACATCGGGGCCAAAAACATTCAGTACTTC,CASSRLDIGAKNIQYF
.,TRBV12-3/TRBV12-4,.,TRBJ1-1,TGTGCCAGCACCCCGGTGGGCGGGGCCCGAATGAACACTGAAGCTTTCTTT,CASTPVGGARMNTEAFF
.,TRBV30,few,TRBJ2-4,TGTGCCTGGAGTGGTGGGGCCAAAAACATTCAGTACTTC,CAWSGGAKNIQYF
TRBD2,TRBV2,few,TRBJ2-2,TGTGCCAGCAAGGCCAGCGGGACCTCCACCGGGGAGCTGTTTTTT,CASKASGTSTGELFF
.,TRBV29-1,few,TRBJ1-2,TGCAGCGCCCTGATGGAGGGTGGCTACACCTTC,CSALMEGGYTF
.,TRBV20-1,few,TRBJ1-1,TGCAGTGCTGGTTACAGGGAGATGAACACTGAAGCTTTCTTT,CSAGYREMNTEAFF
TRBD2,TRBV10-3,.,TRBJ2-3,TGTGCCATCAGGGGACTAGCGGGAGGCCCCGATACGCAGTATTTT,CAIRGLAGGPDTQYF
.,TRBV12-3/TRBV12-4,.,TRBJ1-2,TGTGCCAGTCCCAGGGATTGGCATGGCTACACCTTC,CASPRDWHGYTF
TRBD1,TRBV11-2,many,TRBJ1-1,TGTGCCAGCAGCTTAGAAGGGACAGGGAGTTGGAGGACTGAAGCTTTCTTT,CASSLEGTGSWRTEAFF
.,TRBV9,.,TRBJ2-3,TGTGCCAGCAGCGTCCCCGCTAACGCAGATACGCAGTATTTT,CASSVPANADTQYF
TRBD2,TRBV29-1,.,TRBJ2-1,TGCAGCGTTGGAGGCCCGGGGGGATACAATGAGCAGATCTTC,CSVGGPGGYNEQIF
.,TRBV5-1,.,TRBJ1-2,TGCGCCAGCAGCCCGCCCCTGACAGTCCCCAACTATGGCTACACCTTC,CASSPPLTVPNYGYTF
.,TRBV2,many,TRBJ2-7,TGTGCCAGCAGGGGATCCTGGGACGAGCAGTACTTC,CASRGSWDEQYF
TRBD1,TRBV12-3/TRBV12-4,few,TRBJ2-1,TGTGCCAGCAGTTTCCCTACAGGACAGGGATACAATGAGCAGTTCTTC,CASSFPTGQGYNEQFF
.,TRBV11-2,.,TRBJ1-2,TGTGCCAGCAGCTCCTACAAGGGGTACACCTTC,CASSSYKGYTF
TRBD1,TRBV5-1,.,TRBJ2-5,TGCGCCAGCAGCTCCGCCCAGGGGGTAATGGAGACCCAGTACTTC,CASSSAQGVMETQYF
TRBD1,TRBV20-1,.,TRBJ2-7,TGCAGTGCTACGAAGGACAGGGCCTACGAGCAGTACTTC,CSATKDRAYEQYF
.,TRBV9,.,TRBJ2-2,TGTGCCAGCAGCGTAGATCAGGGCCCCGGGGAGCTGTTTTTT,CASSVDQGPGELFF
.,TRBV14,.,TRBJ2-2,TGTGCCAGCAGCCGAGGGGGGGCCGTGAGAACCGGGGAGCTGTTTTTT,CASSRGGAVRTGELFF
.,TRBV7-2,.,TRBJ1-6,TGTGCCAGCAGCTTTGGGGGTGAACCCCTCCACTTT,CASSFGGEPLHF
.,TRBV4-1,.,TRBJ2-3,TGCGCCAGCAGCCAAGATCTCGAGGTAACTGGGACAGATACGCAGTATTTT,CASSQDLEVTGTDTQYF
.,TRBV3-1,few,TRBJ2-1,TGTGCCAGCAGCCAAGATAGGACTACCCTCGCCAATGAGCAGTTCTTC,CASSQDRTTLANEQFF
TRBD1,TRBV5-1,few,TRBJ1-5,TGCGCCAGCAGCTTGGGACCACAGGGGGATGGCAATCAGCCCCAGCATTTT,CASSLGPQGDGNQPQHF
.,TRBV9,many,TRBJ2-3,TGTGCCAGCAGCGTAGTGGGGGGCACGCAGTATTTT,CASSVVGGTQYF
.,TRBV5-1,.,TRBJ2-7,TGCGCCAGCAGCTTGGCCGTCACCGTAAACGAGCAGTACTTC,CASSLAVTVNEQYF
.,TRBV12-5,.,TRBJ2-7,TGTGCTAGTGGTTCCCCCCCGTTTTACGAGCAGTACTTC,CASGSPPFYEQYF
.,TRBV7-8,.,TRBJ1-1,TGTGCCAGCAGCTTAGCGCTCGGCCGCAGGAACACTGAAGCTTTCTTT,CASSLALGRRNTEAFF
.,TRBV25-1,few,TRBJ1-2,TGTGCCAGCAGTGGGCGTGGTCTGAGGGATGGCTACACCTTC,CASSGRGLRDGYTF
.,TRBV3-1,few,TRBJ2-1,TGTGCCAGCAGCCATCGGTCAGGGGACCATGAGCAGTTCTTC,CASSHRSGDHEQFF
TRBD1,TRBV6-1,.,TRBJ2-2,TGTGCCAGCACGGGACAGGGAAGCACCGGGGAGCTGTTTTTT,CASTGQGSTGELFF
.,TRBV10-3,.,TRBJ2-3,TGTGCCGTGGGGGCGACCCCGGATACGCAGTATTTT,CAVGATPDTQYF
.,TRBV20-1,.,TRBJ1-2,TGCAGTGCTAGAATCCCGGGGGTTGCCTACCATGGCTACACCTTC,CSARIPGVAYHGYTF
.,TRBV4-2,.,TRBJ1-2,TGTGCCAGCAGCCAAGATTTACGAGGAGCGAACTATGGCTACACCTTC,CASSQDLRGANYGYTF
.,TRBV20-1,.,TRBJ2-5,TGCAGCGCCGTCATGGCCCAGGAGACCCAGTACTTC,CSAVMAQETQYF
TRBD2,TRBV3-1,few,TRBJ2-1,TGTGCCAGCAGCTCTCGGGGGGAGGCAACGTTCTTC,CASSSRGEATFF
TRBD2,TRBV15,few,TRBJ2-7,TGTGCCACCAGCAGAGAGTGGCGGGAGACAACCTACGAGCAGTACTTC,CATSREWRETTYEQYF
TRBD2,TRBV12-3/TRBV12-4,medium-sized,TRBJ2-6,TGTGCCAGCACCTTACTAGCGGGAGGCTCTGGGGCCAACGTCCTGACTTTC,CASTLLAGGSGANVLTF